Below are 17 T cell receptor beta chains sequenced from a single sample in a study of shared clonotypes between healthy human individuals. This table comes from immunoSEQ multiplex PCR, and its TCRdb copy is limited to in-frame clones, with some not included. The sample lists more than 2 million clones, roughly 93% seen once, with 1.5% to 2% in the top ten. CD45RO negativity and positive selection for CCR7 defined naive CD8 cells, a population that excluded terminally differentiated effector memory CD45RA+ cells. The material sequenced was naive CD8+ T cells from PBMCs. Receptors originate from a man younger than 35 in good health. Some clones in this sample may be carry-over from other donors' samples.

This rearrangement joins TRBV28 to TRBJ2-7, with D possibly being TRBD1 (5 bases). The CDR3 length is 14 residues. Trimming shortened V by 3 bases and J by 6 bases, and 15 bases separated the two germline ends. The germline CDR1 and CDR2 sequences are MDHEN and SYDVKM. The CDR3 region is CASSFWQERGEQYF. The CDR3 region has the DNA TGTGCCAGCAGTTTTTGGCAGGAAAGGGGCGAGCAGTACTTC.

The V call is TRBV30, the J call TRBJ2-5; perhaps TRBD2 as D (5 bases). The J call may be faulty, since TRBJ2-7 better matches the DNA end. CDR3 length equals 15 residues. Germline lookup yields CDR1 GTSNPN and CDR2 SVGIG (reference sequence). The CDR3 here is CAWSESGISSYEQYF. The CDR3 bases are TGTGCCTGGAGTGAGTCGGGAATTAGCTCCTACGAGCAGTACTTC.

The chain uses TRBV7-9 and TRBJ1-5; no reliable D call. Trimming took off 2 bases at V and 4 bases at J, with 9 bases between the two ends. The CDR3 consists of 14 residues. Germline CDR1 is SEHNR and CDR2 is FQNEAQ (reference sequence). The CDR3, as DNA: TGTGCCAGCAGCTTATCGGTAGGAAATCAGCCCCAGCATTTT. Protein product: CASSLSVGNQPQHF.

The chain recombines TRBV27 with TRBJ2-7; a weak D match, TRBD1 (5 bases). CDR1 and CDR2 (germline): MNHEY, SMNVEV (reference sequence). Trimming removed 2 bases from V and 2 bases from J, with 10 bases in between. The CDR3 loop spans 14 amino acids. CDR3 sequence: CASSLKGYAYEQYF. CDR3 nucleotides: TGTGCCAGCAGTTTAAAGGGGTACGCCTACGAGCAGTACTTC.

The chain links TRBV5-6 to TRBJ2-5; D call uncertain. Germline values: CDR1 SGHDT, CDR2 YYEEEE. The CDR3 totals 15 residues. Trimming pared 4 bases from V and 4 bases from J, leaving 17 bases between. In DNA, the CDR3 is TGTGCCAGCAGCCGGCCGAGACGGTGGGTAGAGACCCAGTACTTC. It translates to CASSRPRRWVETQYF.

The CDR3 spells CASISLSADGSYEQYF. CDR3 DNA sequence: TGTGCCAGCATCTCACTGTCAGCGGACGGATCCTACGAGCAGTACTTC. The chain joins TRBV27 to TRBJ2-7; TRBD2 is a possible D gene (5 bases). This CDR3 comprises 16 residues. V lost 7 bases and J lost 1, with 20 bases in between. Looked up from germline, CDR1 is MNHEY and CDR2 is SMNVEV (reference sequence).

The CDR3 DNA follows: TGTGCCAGCAGCCTAACAGGGGCCAAACTGTTTTTT. Encoded protein: CASSLTGAKLFF. The chain carries TRBV27 and TRBJ1-4; TRBD1 matches at 7 bases. Germline V CDR1 and CDR2: MNHEY, SMNVEV (reference sequence). V was pared by 6 bases and J by 11 bases, with 6 bases of the junction left unmatched. The CDR3 consists of 12 residues.

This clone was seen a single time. CDR3 nucleotides: TGTGCCAGCAGCCCCGAGACAGGGCTTAAGCAGTACTTC. It translates to CASSPETGLKQYF. The chain uses TRBV14 and TRBJ2-7; 7 nucleotides line up with TRBD1. There are 13 residues in the CDR3. Germline V gene lookup returns CDR1 SGHDN and CDR2 FVKESK. Trimming cost V 4 bases and J 8 bases; bases outside gene matches: 8. Based on the CDR3 plus reference TRBV14 and TRBJ2-7, the full variable domain is EAGVTQFPSHSVIEKGQTVTLRCDPISGHDNLYWYRRVMGKEIKFLLHFVKESKQDESGMPNNRFLAERTGGTYSTLKVQPAELEDSGVYFCASSPETGLKQYFGPGTRLTVT.

The CDR3 region is CASSQSPRPGNIQYF. The CDR3 bases are TGCGCCAGCAGCCAAAGTCCGAGACCGGGAAACATTCAGTACTTC. The chain is built from TRBV4-3 and TRBJ2-4; the D is unclear. The CDR3 consists of 15 residues. CDR1 and CDR2 from the germline V gene are LGHNA and YSLEER. The ends were cut back, 2 bases at V and 6 bases at J, with 14 bases in the middle.

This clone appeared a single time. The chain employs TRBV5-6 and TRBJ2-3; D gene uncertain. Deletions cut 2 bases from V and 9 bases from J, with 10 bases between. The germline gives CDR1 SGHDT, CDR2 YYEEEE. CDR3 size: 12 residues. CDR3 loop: CASSFQMKTQYF. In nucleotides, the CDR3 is TGTGCCAGCAGCTTCCAGATGAAGACGCAGTATTTT.

The CDR3 is CSGVAGGPDEQYF. In DNA, the CDR3 is TGCAGCGGGGTGGCGGGAGGGCCAGACGAGCAGTACTTC. This chain connects TRBV29-1 to TRBJ2-7, with 9 positions matching TRBD2. Germline-derived CDR1 and CDR2 are SQVTM and ANQGSEA. The CDR3 has 13 amino acids. V shed 7 bases and J 5 bases; nucleotides not matched to a gene: 9.

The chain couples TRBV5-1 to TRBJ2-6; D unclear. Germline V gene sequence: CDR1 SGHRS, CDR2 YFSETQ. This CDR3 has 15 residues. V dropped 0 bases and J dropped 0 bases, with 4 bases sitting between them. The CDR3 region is CASSLAASGANVLTF. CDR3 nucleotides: TGCGCCAGCAGCTTGGCAGCCTCTGGGGCCAACGTCCTGACTTTC.

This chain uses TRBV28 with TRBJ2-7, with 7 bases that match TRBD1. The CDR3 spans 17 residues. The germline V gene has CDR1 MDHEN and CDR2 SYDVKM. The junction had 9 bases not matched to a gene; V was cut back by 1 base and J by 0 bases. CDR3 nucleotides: TGTGCCAGCAGTTTATTCGGATGGGGACAGAGCTCCTACGAGCAGTACTTC. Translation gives CASSLFGWGQSSYEQYF.

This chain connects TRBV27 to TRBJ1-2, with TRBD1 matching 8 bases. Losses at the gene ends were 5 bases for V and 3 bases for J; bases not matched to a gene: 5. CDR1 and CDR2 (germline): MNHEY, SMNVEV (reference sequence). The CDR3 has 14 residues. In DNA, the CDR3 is TGTGCCAGCAGTACCGACAGGGGATACTATGGCTACACCTTC. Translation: CASSTDRGYYGYTF.

The CDR3 region is CASSLEQGSVNEQYF. The CDR3, as DNA: TGCGCCAGCAGCTTGGAACAGGGGAGTGTCAACGAGCAGTACTTC. The chain uses TRBV5-1 and TRBJ2-7, with 7 bases fitting TRBD1. The germline V gene has CDR1 SGHRS and CDR2 YFSETQ. V was clipped by 0 bases and J by 5 bases; unmatched bases: 8. The CDR3 length is 15 residues.

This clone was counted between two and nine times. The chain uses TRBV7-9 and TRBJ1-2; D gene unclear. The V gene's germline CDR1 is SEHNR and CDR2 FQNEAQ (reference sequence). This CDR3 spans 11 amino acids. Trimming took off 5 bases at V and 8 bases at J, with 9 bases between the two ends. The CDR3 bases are TGTGCCAGCAGCCTGAATAGCGGCTACACCTTC. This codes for CASSLNSGYTF.

CDR3 nucleotide sequence: TGTGCCAGCAGCTTAGGGGGACTAGCGGGAGGTGACGAGCAGTTCTTC. Its translation: CASSLGGLAGGDEQFF. J is TRBJ2-1 and V is TRBV11-2; 15 bases map to TRBD2. This CDR3 is built from 16 residues. The J segment lost 10 bases and the V segment lost 1 base, leaving 5 bases of the junction unmatched. Germline V gene lookup returns CDR1 SGHAT and CDR2 FQNNGV.